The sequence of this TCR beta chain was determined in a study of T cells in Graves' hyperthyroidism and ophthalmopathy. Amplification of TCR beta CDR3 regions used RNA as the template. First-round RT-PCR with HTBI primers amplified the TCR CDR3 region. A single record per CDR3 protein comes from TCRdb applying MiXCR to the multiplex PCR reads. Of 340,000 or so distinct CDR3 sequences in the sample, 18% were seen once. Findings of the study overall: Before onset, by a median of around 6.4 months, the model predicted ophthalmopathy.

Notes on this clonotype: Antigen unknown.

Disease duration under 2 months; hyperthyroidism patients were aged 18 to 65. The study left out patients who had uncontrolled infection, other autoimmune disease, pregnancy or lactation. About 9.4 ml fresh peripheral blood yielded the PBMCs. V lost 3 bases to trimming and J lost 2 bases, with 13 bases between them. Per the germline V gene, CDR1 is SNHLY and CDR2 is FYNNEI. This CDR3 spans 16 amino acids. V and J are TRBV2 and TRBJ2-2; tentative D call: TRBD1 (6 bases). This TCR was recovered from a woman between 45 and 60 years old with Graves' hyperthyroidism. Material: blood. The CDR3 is CASSDTGTYNTGELFF. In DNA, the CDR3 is TGTGCCAGCAGTGACACAGGGACGTATAACACCGGGGAGCTGTTTTTT.